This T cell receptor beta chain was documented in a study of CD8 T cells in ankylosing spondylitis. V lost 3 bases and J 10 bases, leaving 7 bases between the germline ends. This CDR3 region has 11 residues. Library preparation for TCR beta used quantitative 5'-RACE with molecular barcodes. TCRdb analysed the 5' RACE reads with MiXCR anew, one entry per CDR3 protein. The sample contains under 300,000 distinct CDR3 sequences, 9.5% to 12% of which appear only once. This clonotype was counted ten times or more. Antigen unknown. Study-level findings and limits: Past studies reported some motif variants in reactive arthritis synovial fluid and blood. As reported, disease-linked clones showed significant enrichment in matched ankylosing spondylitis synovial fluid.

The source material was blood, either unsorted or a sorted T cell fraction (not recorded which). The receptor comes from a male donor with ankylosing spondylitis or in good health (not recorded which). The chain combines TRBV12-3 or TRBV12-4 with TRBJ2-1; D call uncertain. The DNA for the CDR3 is TGTGCCAGCAGTTTCCTAGGAGAGCAGTTCTTC. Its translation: CASSFLGEQFF.